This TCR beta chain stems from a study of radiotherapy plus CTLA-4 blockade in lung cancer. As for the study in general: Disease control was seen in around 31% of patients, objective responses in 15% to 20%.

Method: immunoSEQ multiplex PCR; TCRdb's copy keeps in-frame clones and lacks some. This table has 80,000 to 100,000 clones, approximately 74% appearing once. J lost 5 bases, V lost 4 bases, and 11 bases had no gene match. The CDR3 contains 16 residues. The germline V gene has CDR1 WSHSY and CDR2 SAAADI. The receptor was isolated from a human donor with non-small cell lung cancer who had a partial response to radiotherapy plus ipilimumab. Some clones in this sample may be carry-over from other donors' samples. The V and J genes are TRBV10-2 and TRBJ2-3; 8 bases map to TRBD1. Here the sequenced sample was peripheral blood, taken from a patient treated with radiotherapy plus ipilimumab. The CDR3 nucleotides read TGCGCCAGCAGTGCAGACCAGGGGGCAGTTGGAGATACGCAGTATTTT. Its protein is CASSADQGAVGDTQYF.